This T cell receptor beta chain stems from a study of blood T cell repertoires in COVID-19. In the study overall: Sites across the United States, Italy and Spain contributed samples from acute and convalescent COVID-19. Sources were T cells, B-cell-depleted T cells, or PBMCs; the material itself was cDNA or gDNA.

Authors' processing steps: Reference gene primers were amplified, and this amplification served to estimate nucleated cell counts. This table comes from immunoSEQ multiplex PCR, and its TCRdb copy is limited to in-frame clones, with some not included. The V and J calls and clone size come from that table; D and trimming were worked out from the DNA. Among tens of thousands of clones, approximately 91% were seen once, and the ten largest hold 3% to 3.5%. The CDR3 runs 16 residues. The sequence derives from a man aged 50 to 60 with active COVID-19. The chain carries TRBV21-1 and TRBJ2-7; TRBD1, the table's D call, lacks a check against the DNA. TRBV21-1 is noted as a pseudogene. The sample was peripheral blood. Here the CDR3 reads CASSKEPDRAGREQYV. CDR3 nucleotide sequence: TGTGCCAGCAGCAAAGAGCCCGACAGGGCGGGTCGCGAGCAGTACGTC.